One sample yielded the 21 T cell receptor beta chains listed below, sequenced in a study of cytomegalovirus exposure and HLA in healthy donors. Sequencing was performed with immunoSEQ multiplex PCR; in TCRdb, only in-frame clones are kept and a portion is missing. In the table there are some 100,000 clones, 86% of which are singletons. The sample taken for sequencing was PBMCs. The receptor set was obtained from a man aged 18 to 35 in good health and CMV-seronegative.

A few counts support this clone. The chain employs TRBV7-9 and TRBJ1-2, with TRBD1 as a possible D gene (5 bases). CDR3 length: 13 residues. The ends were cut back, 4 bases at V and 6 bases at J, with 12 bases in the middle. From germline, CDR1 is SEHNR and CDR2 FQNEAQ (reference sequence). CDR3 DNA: TGTGCCAGCAGCTATAGAGCAGGGAATGGCTACACCTTC. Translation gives CASSYRAGNGYTF.

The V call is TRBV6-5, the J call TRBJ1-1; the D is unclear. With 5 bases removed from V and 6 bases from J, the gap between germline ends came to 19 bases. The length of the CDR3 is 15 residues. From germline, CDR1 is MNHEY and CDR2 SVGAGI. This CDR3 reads CASSPSLSRKSEAFF. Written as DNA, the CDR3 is TGTGCCAGCAGTCCAAGCTTGTCCCGTAAGTCTGAAGCTTTCTTT.

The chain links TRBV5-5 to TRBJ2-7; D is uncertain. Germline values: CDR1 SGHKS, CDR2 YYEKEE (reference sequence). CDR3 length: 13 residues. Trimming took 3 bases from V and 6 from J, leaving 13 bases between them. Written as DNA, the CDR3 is TGTGCCAGCAGCTCGGAGACCTTCGGCGAGCAGTACTTC. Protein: CASSSETFGEQYF.

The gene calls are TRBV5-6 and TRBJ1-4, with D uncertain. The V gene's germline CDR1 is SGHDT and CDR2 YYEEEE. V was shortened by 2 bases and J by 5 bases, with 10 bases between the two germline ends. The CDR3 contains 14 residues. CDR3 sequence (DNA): TGTGCCAGCAGCTTTACATTCGCCAATGAAAAACTGTTTTTT. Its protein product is CASSFTFANEKLFF.

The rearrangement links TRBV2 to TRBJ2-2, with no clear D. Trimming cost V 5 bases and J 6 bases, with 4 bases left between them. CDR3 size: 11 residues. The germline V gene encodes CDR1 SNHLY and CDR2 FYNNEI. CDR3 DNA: TGTGCCAGCAGTCGGGCCGGGGAGCTGTTTTTT. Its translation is CASSRAGELFF.

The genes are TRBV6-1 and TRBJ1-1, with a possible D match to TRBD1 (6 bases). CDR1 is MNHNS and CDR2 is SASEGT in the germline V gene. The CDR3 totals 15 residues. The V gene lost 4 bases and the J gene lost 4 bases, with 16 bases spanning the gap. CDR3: CASSVNRDPSTEAFF. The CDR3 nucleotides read TGTGCCAGCAGTGTAAACAGGGACCCAAGCACTGAAGCTTTCTTT.

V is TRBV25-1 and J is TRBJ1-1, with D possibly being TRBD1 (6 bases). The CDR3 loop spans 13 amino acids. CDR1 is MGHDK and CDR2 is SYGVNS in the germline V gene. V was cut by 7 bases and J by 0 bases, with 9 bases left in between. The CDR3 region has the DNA TGTGCCAGCAAGACAGGCATGAACACTGAAGCTTTCTTT. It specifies CASKTGMNTEAFF.

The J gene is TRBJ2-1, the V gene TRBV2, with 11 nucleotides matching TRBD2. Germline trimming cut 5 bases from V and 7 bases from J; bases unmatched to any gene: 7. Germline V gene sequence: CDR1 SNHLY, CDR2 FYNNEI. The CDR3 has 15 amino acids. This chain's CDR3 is CASSLSGRVRNEQFF. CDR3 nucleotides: TGTGCCAGCAGTCTTAGCGGGAGGGTTAGAAATGAGCAGTTCTTC.

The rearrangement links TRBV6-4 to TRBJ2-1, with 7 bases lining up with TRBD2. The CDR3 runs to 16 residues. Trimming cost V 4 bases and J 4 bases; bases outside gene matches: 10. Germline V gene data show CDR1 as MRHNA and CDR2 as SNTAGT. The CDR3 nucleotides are TGTGCCAGCAGTGCGGCTAGCGGATCGTTTTACAATGAGCAGTTCTTC. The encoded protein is CASSAASGSFYNEQFF.

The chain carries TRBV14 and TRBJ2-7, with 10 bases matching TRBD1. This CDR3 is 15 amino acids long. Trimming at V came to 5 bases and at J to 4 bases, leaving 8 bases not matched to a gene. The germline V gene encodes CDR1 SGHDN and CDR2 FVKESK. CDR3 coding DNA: TGTGCCAGCAGCGGCCGGGACAGGGGAGGGTACGAGCAGTACTTC. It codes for CASSGRDRGGYEQYF. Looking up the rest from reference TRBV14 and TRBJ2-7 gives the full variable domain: EAGVTQFPSHSVIEKGQTVTLRCDPISGHDNLYWYRRVMGKEIKFLLHFVKESKQDESGMPNNRFLAERTGGTYSTLKVQPAELEDSGVYFCASSGRDRGGYEQYFGPGTRLTVT.

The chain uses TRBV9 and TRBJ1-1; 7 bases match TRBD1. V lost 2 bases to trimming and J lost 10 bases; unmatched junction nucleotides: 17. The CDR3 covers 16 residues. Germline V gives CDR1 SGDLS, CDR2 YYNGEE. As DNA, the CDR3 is TGTGCCAGCAGCGTCCTGAGGACAGGACCCCCCGAGGGAGCTTTCTTT. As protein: CASSVLRTGPPEGAFF.

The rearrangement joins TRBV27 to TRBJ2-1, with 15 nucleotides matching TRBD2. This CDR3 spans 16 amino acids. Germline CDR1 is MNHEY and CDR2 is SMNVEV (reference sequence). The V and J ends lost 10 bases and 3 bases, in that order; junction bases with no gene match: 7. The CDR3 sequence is CATLGLAGGFYNEQFF. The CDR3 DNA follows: TGTGCCACCTTAGGACTAGCGGGGGGGTTCTACAATGAGCAGTTCTTC.

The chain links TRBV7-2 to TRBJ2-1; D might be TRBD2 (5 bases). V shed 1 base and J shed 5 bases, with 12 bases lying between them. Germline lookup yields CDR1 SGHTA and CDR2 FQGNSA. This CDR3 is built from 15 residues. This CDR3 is CASSLEVSDNNEQFF. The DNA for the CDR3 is TGTGCCAGCAGCTTAGAGGTTAGCGACAACAATGAGCAGTTCTTC.

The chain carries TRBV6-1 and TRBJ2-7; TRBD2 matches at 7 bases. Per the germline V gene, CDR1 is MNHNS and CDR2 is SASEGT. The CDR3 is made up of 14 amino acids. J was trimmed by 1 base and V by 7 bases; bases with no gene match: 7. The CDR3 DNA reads TGTGCCAGCATGACCCGGGGGGAGTCCTACGAGCAGTACTTC. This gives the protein CASMTRGESYEQYF.

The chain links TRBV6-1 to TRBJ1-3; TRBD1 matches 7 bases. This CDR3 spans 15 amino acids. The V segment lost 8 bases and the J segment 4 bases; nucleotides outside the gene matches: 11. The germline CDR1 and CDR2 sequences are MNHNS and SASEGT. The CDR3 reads CASFATGMGGNTIYF. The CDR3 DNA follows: TGTGCCAGCTTCGCGACAGGGATGGGAGGAAACACCATATATTTT.

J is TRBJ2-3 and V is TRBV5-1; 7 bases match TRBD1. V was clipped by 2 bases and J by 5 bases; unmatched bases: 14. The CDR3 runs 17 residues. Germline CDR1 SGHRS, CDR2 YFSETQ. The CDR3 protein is CASSFRTGSGYKDTQYF. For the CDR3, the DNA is TGCGCCAGCAGCTTCCGGACAGGTAGTGGGTACAAAGATACGCAGTATTTT.

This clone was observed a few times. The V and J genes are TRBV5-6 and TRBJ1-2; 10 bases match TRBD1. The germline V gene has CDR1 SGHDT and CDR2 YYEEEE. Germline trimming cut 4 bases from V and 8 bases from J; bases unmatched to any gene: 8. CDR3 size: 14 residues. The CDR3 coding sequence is TGTGCCAGCAGCCTACCGGGACAGGGGTCGGGCTACACCTTC. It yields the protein CASSLPGQGSGYTF.

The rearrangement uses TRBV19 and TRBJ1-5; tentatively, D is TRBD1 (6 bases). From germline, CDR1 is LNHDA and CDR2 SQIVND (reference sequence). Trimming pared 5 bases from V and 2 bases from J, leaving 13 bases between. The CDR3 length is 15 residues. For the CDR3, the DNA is TGTGCCAGTAGTGCAGGGGCCCGGGGCAATCAGCCCCAGCATTTT. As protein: CASSAGARGNQPQHF.

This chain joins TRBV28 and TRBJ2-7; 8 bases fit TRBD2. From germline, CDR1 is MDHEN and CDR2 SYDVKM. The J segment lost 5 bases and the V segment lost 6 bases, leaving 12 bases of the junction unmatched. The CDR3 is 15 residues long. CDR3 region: CASSPGTRLPDEQYF. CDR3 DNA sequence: TGTGCCAGCAGCCCCGGGACTAGGCTGCCCGACGAGCAGTACTTC.

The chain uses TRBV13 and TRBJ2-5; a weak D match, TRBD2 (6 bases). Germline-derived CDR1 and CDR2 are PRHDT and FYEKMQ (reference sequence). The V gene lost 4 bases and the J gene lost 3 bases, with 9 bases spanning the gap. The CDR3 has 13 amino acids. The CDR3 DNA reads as TGTGCCAGCAGCTCGCGGGACGAAGAGACCCAGTACTTC. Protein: CASSSRDEETQYF.

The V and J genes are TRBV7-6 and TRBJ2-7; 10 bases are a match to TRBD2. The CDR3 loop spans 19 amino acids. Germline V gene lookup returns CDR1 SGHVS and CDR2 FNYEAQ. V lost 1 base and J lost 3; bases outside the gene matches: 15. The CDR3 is CASSLVAPPLAGVNYEQYF. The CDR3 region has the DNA TGTGCCAGCAGCTTAGTAGCCCCACCTCTAGCGGGAGTAAACTACGAGCAGTACTTC. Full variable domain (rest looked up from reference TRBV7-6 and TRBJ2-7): GAGVSQSPRYKVTKRGQDVALRCDPISGHVSLYWYRQALGQGPEFLTYFNYEAQQDKSGLPNDRFSAERPEGSISTLTIQRTEQRDSAMYRCASSLVAPPLAGVNYEQYFGPGTRLTVT.